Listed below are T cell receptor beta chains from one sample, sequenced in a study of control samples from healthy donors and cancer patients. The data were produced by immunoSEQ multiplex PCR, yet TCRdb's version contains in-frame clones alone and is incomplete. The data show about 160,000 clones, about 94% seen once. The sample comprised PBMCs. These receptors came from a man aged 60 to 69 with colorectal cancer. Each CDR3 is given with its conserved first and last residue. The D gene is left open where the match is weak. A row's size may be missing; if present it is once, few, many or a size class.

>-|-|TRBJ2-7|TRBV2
TGTGCCAGCAGTGACCCTGGATTTTCCTACGAGCAGTACTTC
CASSDPGFSYEQYF
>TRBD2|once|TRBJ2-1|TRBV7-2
TGTGCCAGCAGCCCACCCATTACTAGCGTTAATGAGCAGTTCTTC
CASSPPITSVNEQFF
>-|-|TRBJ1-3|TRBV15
TGTGCCACCAGCCAGACAGGATATTCCGGAAACACCATATATTTT
CATSQTGYSGNTIYF
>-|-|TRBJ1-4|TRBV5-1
TGCGCCAGCAGCTTGGCTGGTACGGCTAATGAAAAACTGTTTTTT
CASSLAGTANEKLFF
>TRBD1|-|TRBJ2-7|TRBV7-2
TGTGCCAGCAGTCCCGGACAGGGGGGCTACGAGCAGTACTTC
CASSPGQGGYEQYF
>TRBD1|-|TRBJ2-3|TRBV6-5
TGTGCCAGCAGTTCCCAGGACAGGAGAGATACGCAGTATTTT
CASSSQDRRDTQYF
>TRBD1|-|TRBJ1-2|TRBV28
TGTGCCAGCAGTTCCCGGGACAGGGGGTCGAGGTATGGCTACACCTTC
CASSSRDRGSRYGYTF
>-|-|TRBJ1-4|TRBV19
TGTGCCAGTAGGAGTGGCAGTCAGTATGAAAAACTGTTTTTT
CASRSGSQYEKLFF
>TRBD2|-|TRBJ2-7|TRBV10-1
TGCGCCAGCAGCCCGGGACTAGCGGATCTATACGAGCAGTACTTC
CASSPGLADLYEQYF
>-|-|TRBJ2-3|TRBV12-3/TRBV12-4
TGTGCCAGCAGTTTATCAGATACGCAGTATTTT
CASSLSDTQYF
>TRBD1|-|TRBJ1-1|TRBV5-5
TGTGCCAGCAGCTGGGGACAGGTGAACACTGAAGCTTTCTTT
CASSWGQVNTEAFF
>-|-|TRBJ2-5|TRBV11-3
TGTGCCAGCAGCTTAACGGCAGGGGAGACCCAGTACTTC
CASSLTAGETQYF
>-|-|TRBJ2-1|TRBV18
TGTGCCAGCTCACAGTTAGATGGCAATGAGCAGTTCTTC
CASSQLDGNEQFF
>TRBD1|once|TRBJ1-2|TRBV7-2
TGTGCCAGCAGCTTAGGAGGGGGCGGCGATGGCTACACCTTC
CASSLGGGGDGYTF
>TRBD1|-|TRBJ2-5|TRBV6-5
TGTGCCAGCAGTCAGGACAGGATGGGCCAAGAGACCCAGTACTTC
CASSQDRMGQETQYF
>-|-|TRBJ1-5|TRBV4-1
TGCGCCAGCAGCCAAGGGACGGTCGGTAATCAGCCCCAGCATTTT
CASSQGTVGNQPQHF
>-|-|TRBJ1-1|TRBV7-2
TGTGCCAGCAGCTCAACCCCGGACAAGAACACTAAAGCTTTCTTT
CASSSTPDKNTKAFF
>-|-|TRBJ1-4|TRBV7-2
TGTGCCAGCAGCTTAGGGGTTCAAGGGGTGGGTAATGAAAAACTGTTTTTT
CASSLGVQGVGNEKLFF
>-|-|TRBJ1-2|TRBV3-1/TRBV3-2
TGTGCCAGCAGTGATCAGGGATCGGGCGGCTACACCTTC
CASSDQGSGGYTF
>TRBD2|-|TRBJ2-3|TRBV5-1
TGCGCCAGCAGCTTGGCTCCTAGCGGGGGACATAATACGCAGTATTTT
CASSLAPSGGHNTQYF
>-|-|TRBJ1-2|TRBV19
TGTGCCAGTAGTATAGATTTCGACAGCTATGGCTACACCTTC
CASSIDFDSYGYTF
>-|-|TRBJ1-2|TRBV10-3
TGTGCCATCTCAGAATACTATGGCTACACCTTC
CAISEYYGYTF
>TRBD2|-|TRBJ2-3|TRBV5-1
TGCGCCAGTCGACCCGGGACTAGCGGGCTCTCTAGCACAGATACGCAGTATTTT
CASRPGTSGLSSTDTQYF
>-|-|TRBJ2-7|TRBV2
TGTGCCAGCAGTGTGGTCCAGGGGGGTTCTTACGAGCAGTACTTC
CASSVVQGGSYEQYF
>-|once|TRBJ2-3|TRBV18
TGTGCCAGCTCACTGGGGGGCACAGATACGCAGTATTTT
CASSLGGTDTQYF
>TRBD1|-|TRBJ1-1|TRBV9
TGTGCCAGCAGCGCCGGGACAGGGATGAACACTGAAGCTTTCTTT
CASSAGTGMNTEAFF
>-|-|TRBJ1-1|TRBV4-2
TGTGCCAGCAGGGGGATGAGGGACACTGAAGCTTTCTTT
CASRGMRDTEAFF
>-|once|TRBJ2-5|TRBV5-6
TGTGCCAGCAGCTTGAGGGTGGCTGGGGGAGAGACCCAGTACTTC
CASSLRVAGGETQYF
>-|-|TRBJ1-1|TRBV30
TGTGCCTGGAGCCCGCCCGCTCCATTGAACACTGAAGCTTTCTTT
CAWSPPAPLNTEAFF